Following are 27 T cell receptor beta chains from one sample sequenced in a study of OX40 agonist ivuxolimab in advanced cancers. The repertoire was sequenced with immunoSEQ multiplex PCR; TCRdb's copy has only in-frame clones and lacks some. The repertoire includes about 48,000 clones, 70% to 90% of them detected once, and more than 45% sits in the top ten. Here the sequenced sample was CD4+ or CD8+ T cells sorted from blood, taken in a trial of the OX40 agonist ivuxolimab. The receptors were sampled from an adult with an advanced solid tumor such as melanoma, head and neck, liver or kidney cancer.

The chain couples TRBV7-9 to TRBJ2-7, with TRBD1 matching over 8 bases. Germline assignment: CDR1 SEHNR and CDR2 FQNEAQ (reference sequence). V lost 0 bases, J lost 5 bases, and 3 bases stayed unmatched. The CDR3 covers 14 residues. DNA of the CDR3: TGTGCCAGCAGCTTAGCCCAGGGGGCCCACGAGCAGTACTTC. This sequence encodes CASSLAQGAHEQYF.

The chain has TRBV14 and TRBJ2-3; 9 bases map to TRBD2. There are 18 residues in the CDR3. V was pared by 2 bases and J by 8 bases, with 17 bases of the junction left unmatched. CDR1 and CDR2 (germline): SGHDN, FVKESK. The CDR3 nucleotides are TGTGCCAGCAGCCAACATGAACCGACTAGCGGCCGCCCCGGTACGCAGTATTTT. It specifies CASSQHEPTSGRPGTQYF.

J is TRBJ2-3 and V is TRBV7-2; 9 nucleotides agree with TRBD2. V lost 3 bases to trimming and J lost 5 bases; unmatched junction nucleotides: 6. Germline values: CDR1 SGHTA, CDR2 FQGNSA. The CDR3 has 15 amino acids. The CDR3 coding sequence is TGTGCCAGCAGCTTCGAAGCGGGGGGCAGAGATACGCAGTATTTT. The encoded protein is CASSFEAGGRDTQYF.

This chain uses TRBV6-5 with TRBJ2-1; D not certain. The CDR3 is 12 amino acids. Trimming removed 7 bases from V and 2 bases from J, with 6 bases in between. Per germline, CDR1 MNHEY and CDR2 SVGAGI. In nucleotides, the CDR3 is TGTGCCAGCAAAGGAGCCTACAATGAGCAGTTCTTC. Translating it yields CASKGAYNEQFF.

The chain uses TRBV28 and TRBJ2-4, with D perhaps matching TRBD2 (6 bases). Trimming removed 6 bases from V and 11 bases from J, with 14 bases in between. This CDR3 spans 12 amino acids. CDR1 is MDHEN, CDR2 SYDVKM, per germline. CDR3 loop: CASSRGFMVQYF. The CDR3 DNA is TGTGCCAGCAGCCGGGGGTTTATGGTTCAGTACTTC. The full variable domain, rest sourced from reference TRBV28 and TRBJ2-4, is DVKVTQSSRYLVKRTGEKVFLECVQDMDHENMFWYRQDPGLGLRLIYFSYDVKMKEKGDIPEGYSVSREKKERFSLILESASTNQTSMYLCASSRGFMVQYFGAGTRLSVL.

This clone appeared once. The chain recombines TRBV11-2 with TRBJ2-1; 10 bases agree with TRBD2. The CDR3 is made up of 16 amino acids. CDR1 SGHAT and CDR2 FQNNGV come from the germline V gene. J was trimmed by 4 bases and V by 0 bases; bases with no gene match: 3. CDR3 loop: CASSLDQRGGYNEQFF. As DNA, the CDR3 is TGTGCCAGCAGCTTAGACCAGCGGGGGGGATACAATGAGCAGTTCTTC.

The chain recombines TRBV13 with TRBJ2-7; D not resolved. Germline V lookup: CDR1 PRHDT, CDR2 FYEKMQ (reference sequence). The CDR3 has 14 residues. The V and J ends lost 5 bases and 2 bases respectively, with 13 bases between them. The CDR3 reads CASSLEGKPYEQYF. The CDR3, as DNA: TGTGCCAGCAGCCTAGAAGGGAAACCCTACGAGCAGTACTTC.

This chain uses TRBV4-1 with TRBJ1-6, with TRBD1 matching 7 bases. The germline V gene has CDR1 MGHRA and CDR2 YSYEKL. The trim removed 0 bases at V and 5 bases at J, leaving 1 base unmatched. The CDR3 sequence is 15 residues long. CDR3 nucleotide sequence: TGCGCCAGCAGCCAAGACGGGACAGATAATTCACCCCTCCACTTT. It specifies CASSQDGTDNSPLHF.

In DNA, the CDR3 is TGTGCCAGCAGCGCACGAAACCCCGGGACCTATATTCGTCCCGGGGAGCTGTTTTTT. It encodes CASSARNPGTYIRPGELFF. The chain uses TRBV7-8 and TRBJ2-2; possibly TRBD1 or TRBD2 for D (5 bases each). The germline gives CDR1 SGHVS, CDR2 FQNEAQ. With 5 bases removed from V and 6 bases from J, the gap between germline ends came to 28 bases. This CDR3 has 19 residues.

This chain connects TRBV11-2 to TRBJ1-3; TRBD1 might be the D (5 bases). The V and J ends lost 5 bases and 7 bases respectively, with 18 bases between them. Germline loops: CDR1 SGHAT, CDR2 FQNNGV. The CDR3 has 15 amino acids. The CDR3 is CASSLFRQRWNTIYF. As DNA, the CDR3 is TGTGCCAGCAGCCTATTCCGACAGAGGTGGAACACCATATATTTT.

The J gene is TRBJ2-1, the V gene TRBV5-8, with D unclear. V was shortened by 6 bases and J by 0 bases, with 16 bases between the two germline ends. Germline V lookup: CDR1 SGHTS, CDR2 YDEGEE. CDR3 size: 16 residues. CDR3 amino acids: CASTPAPGDSYNEQFF. The CDR3 nucleotides read TGTGCCAGCACTCCGGCCCCAGGAGACTCCTACAATGAGCAGTTCTTC.

The chain has TRBV11-2 and TRBJ2-7; TRBD2 matches 9 bases. This CDR3 spans 14 amino acids. CDR1 and CDR2 (germline): SGHAT, FQNNGV. The V segment lost 8 bases and the J segment 3 bases; nucleotides outside the gene matches: 8. The CDR3 protein is CASGIAGASYEQYF. As DNA, the CDR3 is TGTGCCAGCGGCATAGCGGGGGCCAGCTACGAGCAGTACTTC.

The rearrangement links TRBV10-2 to TRBJ2-4; possibly TRBD1 for D (6 bases). The V end lost 7 bases, the J end lost 6 bases, and 13 bases lay between the germline ends. The CDR3 contains 13 residues. Germline V gives CDR1 WSHSY, CDR2 SAAADI. The CDR3 here is CASTPGVGNIQYF. In nucleotides, the CDR3 is TGCGCCAGCACCCCAGGGGTTGGAAACATTCAGTACTTC.

The rearrangement uses TRBV6-5 and TRBJ2-7; the D gene is possibly TRBD1 (6 bases). The length of the CDR3 is 14 residues. Per germline, CDR1 MNHEY and CDR2 SVGAGI. Trimming removed 0 bases from V and 2 bases from J, with 8 bases in between. The CDR3, as DNA: TGTGCCAGCAGTTACTCGTGGGACACCTACGAGCAGTACTTC. It encodes CASSYSWDTYEQYF.

This clone was recorded at least ten times. The chain recombines TRBV14 with TRBJ1-1, with no clear D. The germline CDR1 and CDR2 sequences are SGHDN and FVKESK. V shed 4 bases and J shed 2 bases, with 8 bases lying between them. The CDR3 has 13 amino acids. In nucleotides, the CDR3 is TGTGCCAGCAGCCTCGGCGGCAACACTGAAGCTTTCTTT. It specifies CASSLGGNTEAFF. Full variable domain (missing parts from reference TRBV14 and TRBJ1-1): EAGVTQFPSHSVIEKGQTVTLRCDPISGHDNLYWYRRVMGKEIKFLLHFVKESKQDESGMPNNRFLAERTGGTYSTLKVQPAELEDSGVYFCASSLGGNTEAFFGQGTRLTVV.

V is TRBV6-5 and J is TRBJ2-1; TRBD2 aligns across 7 bases. The germline V gene encodes CDR1 MNHEY and CDR2 SVGAGI. V lost 8 bases, J lost 9 bases, and 7 bases stayed unmatched. CDR3 length equals 12 residues. The chain's CDR3 is CASGTSVGEQFF. The CDR3 bases are TGTGCCAGCGGTACTAGCGTAGGTGAGCAGTTCTTC.

The rearrangement links TRBV4-3 to TRBJ1-2, with D unresolved. Per the germline V gene, CDR1 is LGHNA and CDR2 is YSLEER. Trimming took 2 bases from V and 5 from J, leaving 21 bases between them. The length of the CDR3 is 17 residues. CDR3 coding DNA: TGCGCCAGCAGCCAAACTCCGGGAGAAGGCTCTAGGTATGGCTACACCTTC. Its protein is CASSQTPGEGSRYGYTF.

V usage is TRBV10-3 and J usage is TRBJ1-1; the D is unclear. Looked up from germline, CDR1 is ENHRY and CDR2 is SYGVKD. There are 13 residues in the CDR3. The V and J ends lost 4 bases and 1 base respectively, with 7 bases between them. The CDR3 loop reads CAISGARNTEAFF. CDR3 in DNA: TGTGCCATCAGTGGAGCCAGGAACACTGAAGCTTTCTTT.

This CDR3 is CASSPGQAYEQYF. The CDR3 coding sequence is TGTGCCAGCAGCCCTGGACAGGCCTACGAGCAGTACTTC. The chain has TRBV11-2 and TRBJ2-7; 7 nucleotides match TRBD1. The length of the CDR3 is 13 residues. Per the germline V gene, CDR1 is SGHAT and CDR2 is FQNNGV. V lost 5 bases, J lost 2 bases, and 3 bases stayed unmatched.

This rearrangement joins TRBV6-5 to TRBJ1-1; D remains ambiguous. Germline V gene data show CDR1 as MNHEY and CDR2 as SVGAGI. The V end lost 0 bases, the J end lost 1 base, and 6 bases lay between the germline ends. The CDR3 runs 14 residues. As DNA, the CDR3 is TGTGCCAGCAGTTACTCATGGGGGAACACTGAAGCTTTCTTT. It yields the protein CASSYSWGNTEAFF.

This clone was seen just once. This sequence joins TRBV6-5 and TRBJ1-1; D is perhaps TRBD1 (6 bases). This CDR3 comprises 13 residues. Germline loops: CDR1 MNHEY, CDR2 SVGAGI. V was trimmed by 8 bases and J by 4 bases, leaving 14 bases between them. DNA for the CDR3: TGTGCCAGCGAAGGGGGGGTGGGCACTGAAGCTTTCTTT. It yields the protein CASEGGVGTEAFF.

The V gene is TRBV27, the J gene TRBJ2-7; TRBD1 might be the D (6 bases). Trimming pared 0 bases from V and 6 bases from J, leaving 15 bases between. Germline assignment: CDR1 MNHEY and CDR2 SMNVEV (reference sequence). This CDR3 comprises 15 residues. CDR3 protein: CASSLSVQGRVEQYF. CDR3 nucleotide sequence: TGTGCCAGCAGTTTATCCGTCCAGGGGCGAGTCGAGCAGTACTTC.

The J gene is TRBJ2-1, the V gene TRBV2; D remains ambiguous. Deletions cut 1 base from V and 8 bases from J, with 15 bases between. Germline CDR1 and CDR2: SNHLY and FYNNEI. This CDR3 region has 15 residues. CDR3 region: CASSEGPILFYEQFF. In DNA form, the CDR3 reads TGTGCCAGCAGTGAAGGCCCCATCCTCTTCTATGAGCAGTTCTTC.

The gene calls are TRBV5-1 and TRBJ1-5; a possible D gene is TRBD1 (6 bases). CDR3 length: 15 amino acids. Germline CDR1 SGHRS, CDR2 YFSETQ. V lost 4 bases to trimming and J lost 4 bases, with 15 bases between them. As DNA, the CDR3 is TGCGCCAGCAGCAAAACGGGGGGGGCGAATCAGCCCCAGCATTTT. Encoded protein: CASSKTGGANQPQHF.

The genes are TRBV28 and TRBJ2-3; 9 nucleotides line up with TRBD1. The CDR3 is made up of 15 amino acids. Trimming at V came to 4 bases and at J to 0 bases, leaving 2 bases not matched to a gene. Germline V gene sequence: CDR1 MDHEN, CDR2 SYDVKM. This CDR3 is CASSSTGGSTDTQYF. The CDR3 bases are TGTGCCAGCAGTTCAACAGGGGGCAGCACAGATACGCAGTATTTT. Full variable domain (missing parts from reference TRBV28 and TRBJ2-3): DVKVTQSSRYLVKRTGEKVFLECVQDMDHENMFWYRQDPGLGLRLIYFSYDVKMKEKGDIPEGYSVSREKKERFSLILESASTNQTSMYLCASSSTGGSTDTQYFGPGTRLTVL.

This clone was seen a few times. This sequence joins TRBV6-5 and TRBJ2-7; 9 bases map to TRBD1. The CDR3 runs to 15 residues. Germline V gene sequence: CDR1 MNHEY, CDR2 SVGAGI. The J segment lost 4 bases and the V segment lost 4 bases, leaving 8 bases of the junction unmatched. The CDR3 bases are TGTGCCAGCAGTTTTGGGACAGGGACCTTTTACGAGCAGTACTTC. This gives the protein CASSFGTGTFYEQYF.

This sequence joins TRBV4-1 and TRBJ2-3; D might be TRBD1 (6 bases). Trimming took 6 bases from V and 2 from J, leaving 15 bases between them. CDR1 is MGHRA and CDR2 is YSYEKL in the germline V gene. The CDR3 covers 15 residues. CDR3: CASSQGWISTDTQYF. The CDR3 DNA is TGCGCCAGCAGTCAGGGGTGGATTTCCACAGATACGCAGTATTTT.